Shown below are 7 T cell receptor beta chains from a single sample sequenced in a study of CD8 T cells in ankylosing spondylitis. TCRdb fed the 5' RACE reads into MiXCR, producing one record per CDR3 protein. This table holds some 130,000 distinct CDR3 sequences, approximately 7.4% found once. What was sequenced was blood, either unsorted or a sorted T cell fraction (not recorded which). The receptors shown here come from a female donor with ankylosing spondylitis or in good health (not recorded which).

This clonotype was recorded many times. This chain joins TRBV12-3 or TRBV12-4 and TRBJ2-7; 7 positions agree with TRBD2. J was trimmed by 4 bases and V by 4 bases; bases with no gene match: 1. This CDR3 is built from 12 residues. CDR3 nucleotides: TGTGCCAGCAGTTGGGGGGGTTACGAGCAGTACTTC. It is translated as CASSWGGYEQYF.

The sample holds many counts of this clonotype. V usage is TRBV25-1 and J usage is TRBJ1-1; D is perhaps TRBD1 (5 bases). Trimming left V 6 bases short and J 0 bases short, with 14 bases between. Germline values: CDR1 MGHDK, CDR2 SYGVNS. The CDR3 is 15 amino acids. The CDR3 loop is CASRDAGQMNTEAFF. The CDR3 coding sequence is TGTGCCAGCAGAGACGCAGGGCAAATGAACACTGAAGCTTTCTTT.

The chain combines TRBV10-3 with TRBJ1-6; D might be TRBD1 (5 bases). Germline V CDR1 and CDR2: ENHRY, SYGVKD. V gave up 4 bases and J gave up 7 bases, with 14 bases separating them. This CDR3 comprises 15 residues. This chain's CDR3 is CAISGAQGSNSPLHF. CDR3 nucleotide sequence: TGTGCCATCAGTGGGGCGCAGGGTTCCAATTCACCCCTCCACTTT.

This clonotype has ten or more counts. The chain has TRBV21-1 and TRBJ2-2; the table calls TRBD1, which could not be checked here. TRBV21-1 is annotated as a pseudogene. This CDR3 spans 15 amino acids. In nucleotides, the CDR3 is TGTGCCCAGAGAGGGGGGGGCAGTGACACCGGGGAGCTGTTTTTT. It is translated as CAQRGGGSDTGELFF.

This clonotype has a count of ten or more. The chain couples TRBV10-3 to TRBJ1-2; D is unresolved. Germline V gene lookup returns CDR1 ENHRY and CDR2 SYGVKD. This CDR3 spans 12 amino acids. Deletions cut 10 bases from V and 7 bases from J, with 16 bases between. This CDR3 is CATMGPVGGYTF. CDR3 DNA sequence: TGTGCCACCATGGGCCCTGTCGGTGGCTACACCTTC.

There are many counts of this clonotype. V and J are TRBV12-3 or TRBV12-4 and TRBJ2-7; 10 bases agree with TRBD1. This CDR3 region has 14 residues. The trim removed 8 bases at V and 9 bases at J, leaving 13 bases unmatched. The CDR3 loop reads CASATGTGAPWQYF. As DNA, the CDR3 is TGTGCCAGCGCCACCGGGACAGGGGCCCCGTGGCAGTACTTC.

J is TRBJ1-1 and V is TRBV5-5; D call uncertain. This CDR3 region has 16 residues. The germline V and J ends were trimmed by 3 bases and 4 bases, with 19 bases remaining between them. Germline V gene lookup returns CDR1 SGHKS and CDR2 YYEKEE (reference sequence). The CDR3 loop is CASSSLGGEPGTEAFF. CDR3 nucleotides: TGTGCCAGCAGCTCTTTGGGTGGGGAGCCGGGCACTGAAGCTTTCTTT. The full variable domain, rest sourced from reference TRBV5-5 and TRBJ1-1, is DAGVTQSPTHLIKTRGQQVTLRCSPISGHKSVSWYQQVLGQGPQFIFQYYEKEERGRGNFPDRFSARQFPNYSSELNVNALLLGDSALYLCASSSLGGEPGTEAFFGQGTRLTVV.